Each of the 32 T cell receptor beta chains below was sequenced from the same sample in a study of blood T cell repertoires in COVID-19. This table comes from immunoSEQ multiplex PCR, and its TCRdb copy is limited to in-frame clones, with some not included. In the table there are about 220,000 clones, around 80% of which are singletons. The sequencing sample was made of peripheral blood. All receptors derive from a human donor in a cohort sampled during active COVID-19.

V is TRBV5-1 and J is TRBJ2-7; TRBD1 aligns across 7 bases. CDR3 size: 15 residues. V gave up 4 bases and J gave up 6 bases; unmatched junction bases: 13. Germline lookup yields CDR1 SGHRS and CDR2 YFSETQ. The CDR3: CASSGTGAPPSEQYF. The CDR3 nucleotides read TGCGCCAGCAGCGGAACAGGGGCCCCTCCCTCCGAGCAGTACTTC.

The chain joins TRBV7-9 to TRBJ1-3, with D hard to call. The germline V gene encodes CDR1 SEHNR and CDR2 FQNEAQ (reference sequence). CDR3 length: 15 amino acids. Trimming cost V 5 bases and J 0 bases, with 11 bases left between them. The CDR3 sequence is CASSPSGSSGNTIYF. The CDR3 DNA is TGTGCCAGCAGCCCTAGCGGGAGCTCTGGAAACACCATATATTTT.

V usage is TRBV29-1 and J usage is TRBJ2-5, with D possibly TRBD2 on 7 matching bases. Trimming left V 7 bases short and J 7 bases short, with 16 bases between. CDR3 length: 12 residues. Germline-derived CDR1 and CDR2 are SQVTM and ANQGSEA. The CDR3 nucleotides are TGCAGCGGGGAGGGGGAAAGGAGGACCCAGTACTTC. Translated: CSGEGERRTQYF.

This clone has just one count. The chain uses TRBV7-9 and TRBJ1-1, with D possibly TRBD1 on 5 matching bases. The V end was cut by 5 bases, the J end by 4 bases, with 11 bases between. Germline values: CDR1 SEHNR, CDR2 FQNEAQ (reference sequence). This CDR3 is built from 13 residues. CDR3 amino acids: CASSPRGVTEAFF. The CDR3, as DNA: TGTGCCAGCAGCCCCCGGGGGGTCACTGAAGCTTTCTTT.

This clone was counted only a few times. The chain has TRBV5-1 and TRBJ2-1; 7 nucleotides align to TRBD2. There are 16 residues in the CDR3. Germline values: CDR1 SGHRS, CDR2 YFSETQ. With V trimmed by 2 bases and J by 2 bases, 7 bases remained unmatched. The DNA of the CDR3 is TGCGCCAGCAGCTTAAGTGGGCGGGAGACCTACAATGAGCAGTTCTTC. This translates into CASSLSGRETYNEQFF.

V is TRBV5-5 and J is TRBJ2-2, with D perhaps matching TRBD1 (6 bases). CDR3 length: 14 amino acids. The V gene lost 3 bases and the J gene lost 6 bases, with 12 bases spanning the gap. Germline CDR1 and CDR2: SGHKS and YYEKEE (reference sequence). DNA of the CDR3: TGTGCCAGCAGCTCCGGACAGCTGGCCGGGGAGCTGTTTTTT. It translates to CASSSGQLAGELFF.

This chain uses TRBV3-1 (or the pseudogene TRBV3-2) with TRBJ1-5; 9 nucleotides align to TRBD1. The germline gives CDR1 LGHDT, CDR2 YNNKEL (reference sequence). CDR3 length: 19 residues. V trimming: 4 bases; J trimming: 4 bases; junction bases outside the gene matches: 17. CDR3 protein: CASSPGTGISQRVNQPQHF. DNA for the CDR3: TGTGCCAGCAGCCCCGGGACAGGGATATCACAAAGGGTGAATCAGCCCCAGCATTTT.

The CDR3 region has the DNA TGTGCCAGCAGGTATACGGGACAGGGAAGTGAAGCTTTCTTT. The encoded protein is CASRYTGQGSEAFF. V and J are TRBV7-9 and TRBJ1-1, with TRBD1 matching 9 bases. The V and J ends lost 6 bases and 7 bases, in that order; junction bases with no gene match: 9. Germline V gives CDR1 SEHNR, CDR2 FQNEAQ (reference sequence). The CDR3 sequence is 14 residues long. The variable domain in full, with the rest retrieved from reference TRBV7-9 and TRBJ1-1, is DTGVSQNPRHKITKRGQNVTFRCDPISEHNRLYWYRQTLGQGPEFLTYFQNEAQLEKSRLLSDRFSAERPKGSFSTLEIQRTEQGDSAMYLCASRYTGQGSEAFFGQGTRLTVV.

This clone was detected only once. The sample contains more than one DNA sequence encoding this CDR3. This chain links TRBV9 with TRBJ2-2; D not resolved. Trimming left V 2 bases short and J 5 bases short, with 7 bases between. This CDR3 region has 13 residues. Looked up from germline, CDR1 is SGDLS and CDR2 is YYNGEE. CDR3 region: CASSVGVTGELFF. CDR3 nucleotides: TGTGCCAGCAGCGTTGGAGTGACCGGGGAGCTGTTTTTT. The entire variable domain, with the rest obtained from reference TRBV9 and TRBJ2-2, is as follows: DSGVTQTPKHLITATGQRVTLRCSPRSGDLSVYWYQQSLDQGLQFLIQYYNGEERAKGNILERFSAQQFPDLHSELNLSSLELGDSALYFCASSVGVTGELFFGEGSRLTVL.

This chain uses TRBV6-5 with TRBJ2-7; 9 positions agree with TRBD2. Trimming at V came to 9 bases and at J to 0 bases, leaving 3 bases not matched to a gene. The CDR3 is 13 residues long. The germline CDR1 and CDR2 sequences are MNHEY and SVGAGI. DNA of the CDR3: TGTGCCAGTCGGACTAGCGCCTCCTACGAGCAGTACTTC. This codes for CASRTSASYEQYF.

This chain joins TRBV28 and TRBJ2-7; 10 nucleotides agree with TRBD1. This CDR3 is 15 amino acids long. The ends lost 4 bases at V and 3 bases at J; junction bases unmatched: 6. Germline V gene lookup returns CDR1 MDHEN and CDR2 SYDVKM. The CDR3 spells CASSSPGQGIYEQYF. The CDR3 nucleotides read TGTGCCAGCAGTTCCCCGGGACAGGGGATCTACGAGCAGTACTTC.

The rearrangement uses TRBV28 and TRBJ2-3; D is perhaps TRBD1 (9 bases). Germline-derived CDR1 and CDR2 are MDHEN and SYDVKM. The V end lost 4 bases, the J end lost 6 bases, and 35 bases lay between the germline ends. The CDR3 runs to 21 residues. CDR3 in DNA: TGTGCCAGCAGTTCTCCCTCGGGGACAGGGCTTCTAGCGGGTGGGAGGGATACGCAGTATTTT. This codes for CASSSPSGTGLLAGGRDTQYF.

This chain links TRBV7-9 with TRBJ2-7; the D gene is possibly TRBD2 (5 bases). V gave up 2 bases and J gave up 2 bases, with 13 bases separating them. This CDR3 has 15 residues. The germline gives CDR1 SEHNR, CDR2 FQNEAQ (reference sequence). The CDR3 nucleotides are TGTGCCAGCAGCTTATCGGGCGGGCTAGCCTACGAGCAGTACTTC. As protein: CASSLSGGLAYEQYF. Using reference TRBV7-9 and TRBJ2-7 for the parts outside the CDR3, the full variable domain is DTGVSQNPRHKITKRGQNVTFRCDPISEHNRLYWYRQTLGQGPEFLTYFQNEAQLEKSRLLSDRFSAERPKGSFSTLEIQRTEQGDSAMYLCASSLSGGLAYEQYFGPGTRLTVT.

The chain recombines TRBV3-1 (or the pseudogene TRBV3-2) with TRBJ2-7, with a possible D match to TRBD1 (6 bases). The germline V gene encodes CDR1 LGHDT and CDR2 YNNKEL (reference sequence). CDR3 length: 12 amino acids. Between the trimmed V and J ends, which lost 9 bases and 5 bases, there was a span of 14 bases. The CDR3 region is CASRDITHEQYF. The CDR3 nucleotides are TGTGCCAGTCGGGACATTACTCACGAGCAGTACTTC.

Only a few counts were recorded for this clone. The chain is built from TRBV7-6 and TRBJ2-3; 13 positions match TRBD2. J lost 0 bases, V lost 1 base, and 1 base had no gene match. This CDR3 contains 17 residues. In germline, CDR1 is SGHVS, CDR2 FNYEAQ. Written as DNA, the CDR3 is TGTGCCAGCAGCTTAGGGACTAGCGGGGGCAGCACAGATACGCAGTATTTT. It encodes CASSLGTSGGSTDTQYF.

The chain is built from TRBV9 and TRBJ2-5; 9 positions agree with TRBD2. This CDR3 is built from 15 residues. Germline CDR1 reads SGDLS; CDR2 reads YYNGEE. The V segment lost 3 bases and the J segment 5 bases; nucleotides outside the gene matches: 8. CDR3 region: CASSALGGRVETQYF. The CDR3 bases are TGTGCCAGCAGCGCCCTTGGCGGGAGGGTGGAGACCCAGTACTTC.

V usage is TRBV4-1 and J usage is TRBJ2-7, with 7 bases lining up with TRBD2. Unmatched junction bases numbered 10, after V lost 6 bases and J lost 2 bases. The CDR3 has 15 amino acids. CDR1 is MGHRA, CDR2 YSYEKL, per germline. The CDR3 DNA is TGCGCCAGCAGTTTCTCCCGGGAGGCTCCCTACGAGCAGTACTTC. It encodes CASSFSREAPYEQYF.

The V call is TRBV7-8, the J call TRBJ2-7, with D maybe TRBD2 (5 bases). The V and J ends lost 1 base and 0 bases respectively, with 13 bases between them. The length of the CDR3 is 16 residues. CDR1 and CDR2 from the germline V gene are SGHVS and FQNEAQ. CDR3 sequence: CASSLGPGVASYEQYF. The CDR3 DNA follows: TGTGCCAGCAGCTTAGGTCCCGGGGTGGCCTCCTACGAGCAGTACTTC.

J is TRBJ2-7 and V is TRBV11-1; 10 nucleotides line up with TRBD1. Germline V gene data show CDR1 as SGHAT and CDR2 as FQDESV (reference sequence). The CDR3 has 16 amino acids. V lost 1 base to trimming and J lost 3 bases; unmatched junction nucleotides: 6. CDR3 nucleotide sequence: TGTGCCAGCAGCTTAGGTCAGGGGGACAGGGGCTACGAGCAGTACTTC. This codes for CASSLGQGDRGYEQYF.

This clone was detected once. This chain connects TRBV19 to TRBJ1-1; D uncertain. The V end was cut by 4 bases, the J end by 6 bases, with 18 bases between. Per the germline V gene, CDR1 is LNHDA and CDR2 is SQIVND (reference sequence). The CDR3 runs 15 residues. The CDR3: CASSKAGIPSPEAFF. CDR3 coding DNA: TGTGCCAGTAGTAAAGCGGGGATCCCGAGCCCTGAAGCTTTCTTT.

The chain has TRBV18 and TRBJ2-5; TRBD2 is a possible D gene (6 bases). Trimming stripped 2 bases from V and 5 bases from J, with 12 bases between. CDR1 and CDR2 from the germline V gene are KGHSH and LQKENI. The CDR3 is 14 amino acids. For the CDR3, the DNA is TGTGCCAGCTCACCAGCGCTAGCGCGCGAGACCCAGTACTTC. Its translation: CASSPALARETQYF.

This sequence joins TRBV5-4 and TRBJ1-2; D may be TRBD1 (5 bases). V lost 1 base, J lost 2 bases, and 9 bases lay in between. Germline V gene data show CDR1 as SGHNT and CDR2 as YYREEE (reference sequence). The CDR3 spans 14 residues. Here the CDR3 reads CASSLFSGNYGYTF. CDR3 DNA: TGTGCCAGCAGCTTGTTCTCAGGGAACTATGGCTACACCTTC.

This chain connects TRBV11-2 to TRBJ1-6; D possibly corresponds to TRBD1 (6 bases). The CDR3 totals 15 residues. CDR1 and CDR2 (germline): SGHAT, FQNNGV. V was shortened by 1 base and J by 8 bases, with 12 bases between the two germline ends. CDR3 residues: CASSLGGTQHSPLHF. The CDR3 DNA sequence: TGTGCCAGCAGCTTAGGAGGGACACAACATTCACCCCTCCACTTT.

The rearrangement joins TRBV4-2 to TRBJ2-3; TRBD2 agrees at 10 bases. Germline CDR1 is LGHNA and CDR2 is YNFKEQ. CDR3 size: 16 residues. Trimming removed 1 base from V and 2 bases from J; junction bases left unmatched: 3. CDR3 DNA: TGTGCCAGCAGCCAAGGAGCGGGAGGGCTCACAGATACGCAGTATTTT. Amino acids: CASSQGAGGLTDTQYF.

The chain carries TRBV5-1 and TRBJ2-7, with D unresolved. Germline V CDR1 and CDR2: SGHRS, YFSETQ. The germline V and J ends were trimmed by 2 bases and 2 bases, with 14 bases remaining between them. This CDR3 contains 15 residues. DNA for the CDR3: TGCGCCAGCAGCTTTACCGGGTCCTCGGCCTACGAGCAGTACTTC. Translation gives CASSFTGSSAYEQYF. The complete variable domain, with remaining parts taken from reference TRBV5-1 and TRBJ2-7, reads KAGVTQTPRYLIKTRGQQVTLSCSPISGHRSVSWYQQTPGQGLQFLFEYFSETQRNKGNFPGRFSGRQFSNSRSEMNVSTLELGDSALYLCASSFTGSSAYEQYFGPGTRLTVT.

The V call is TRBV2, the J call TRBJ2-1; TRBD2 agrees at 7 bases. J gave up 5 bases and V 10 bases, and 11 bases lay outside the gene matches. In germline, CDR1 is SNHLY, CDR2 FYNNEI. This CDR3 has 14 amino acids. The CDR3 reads CANQWVAGDNEQFF. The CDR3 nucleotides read TGTGCCAATCAGTGGGTAGCGGGCGACAATGAGCAGTTCTTC.

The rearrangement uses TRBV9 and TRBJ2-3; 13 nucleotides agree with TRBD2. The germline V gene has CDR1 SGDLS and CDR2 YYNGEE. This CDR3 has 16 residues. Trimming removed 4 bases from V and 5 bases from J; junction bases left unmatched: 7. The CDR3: CASSLGLAGAGDTQYF. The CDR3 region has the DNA TGTGCCAGCAGCCTCGGACTAGCGGGAGCCGGAGATACGCAGTATTTT.

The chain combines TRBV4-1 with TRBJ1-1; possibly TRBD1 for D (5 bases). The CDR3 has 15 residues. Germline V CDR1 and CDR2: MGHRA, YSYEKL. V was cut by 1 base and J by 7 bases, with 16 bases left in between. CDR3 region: CASSQVGGGRREAFF. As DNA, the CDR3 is TGCGCCAGCAGCCAAGTGGGGGGGGGAAGACGTGAAGCTTTCTTT.

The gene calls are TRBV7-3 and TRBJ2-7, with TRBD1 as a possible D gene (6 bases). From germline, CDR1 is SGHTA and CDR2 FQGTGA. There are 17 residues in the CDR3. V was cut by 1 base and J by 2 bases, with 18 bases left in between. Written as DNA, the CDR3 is TGTGCCAGCAGCTTAAAGGCCCAGGGGTTAACCCCCTACGAGCAGTACTTC. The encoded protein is CASSLKAQGLTPYEQYF.

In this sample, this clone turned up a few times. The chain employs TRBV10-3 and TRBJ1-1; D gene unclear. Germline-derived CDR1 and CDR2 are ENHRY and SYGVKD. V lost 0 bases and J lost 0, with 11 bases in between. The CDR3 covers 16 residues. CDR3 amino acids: CAISESLGTMNTEAFF. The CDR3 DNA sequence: TGTGCCATCAGTGAGTCGCTAGGCACTATGAACACTGAAGCTTTCTTT.

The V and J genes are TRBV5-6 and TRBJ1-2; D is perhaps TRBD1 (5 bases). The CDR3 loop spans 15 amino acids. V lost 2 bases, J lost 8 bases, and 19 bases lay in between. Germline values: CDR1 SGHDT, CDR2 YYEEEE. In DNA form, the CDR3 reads TGTGCCAGCAGCTTATGGTCGGGGGATCAAAGGGGCTACACCTTC. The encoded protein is CASSLWSGDQRGYTF.

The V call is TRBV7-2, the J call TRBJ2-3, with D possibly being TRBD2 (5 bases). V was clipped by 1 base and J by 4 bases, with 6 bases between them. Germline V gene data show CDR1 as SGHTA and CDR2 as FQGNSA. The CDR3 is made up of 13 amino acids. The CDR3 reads CASSLGAADTQYF. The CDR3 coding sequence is TGTGCCAGCAGCTTAGGAGCGGCAGATACGCAGTATTTT. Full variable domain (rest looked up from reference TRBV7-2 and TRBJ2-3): GAGVSQSPSNKVTEKGKDVELRCDPISGHTALYWYRQSLGQGLEFLIYFQGNSAPDKSGLPSDRFSAERTGGSVSTLTIQRTQQEDSAVYLCASSLGAADTQYFGPGTRLTVL.